This entry concerns a single T cell receptor beta chain. These data belong to a study of blood T cell repertoires in COVID-19. On the study more broadly: Sites across the United States, Italy and Spain contributed samples from acute and convalescent COVID-19.

Authors' data handling: Reference gene primer amplification gave estimated nucleated cell counts. Data came from immunoSEQ multiplex PCR; TCRdb stores just in-frame clones and leaves some out. V and J calls plus clone size are reproduced from that table; the DNA served to infer D and trimming. The sample carries over 150,000 clones, 83% recorded once. Sequences were obtained from peripheral blood. This receptor was taken from a woman between 65 and 79 years old with COVID-19, enrolled during active disease.

The CDR3 here is CASSSGTDTQYF. For the CDR3, the DNA is TGTGCCAGCAGTAGCGGTACAGATACGCAGTATTTT. This rearrangement joins TRBV2 to TRBJ2-3, with D possibly TRBD2 on 5 matching bases. This CDR3 contains 12 residues. Between the trimmed V and J ends, which lost 5 bases and 3 bases, there was a span of 6 bases. From germline, CDR1 is SNHLY and CDR2 FYNNEI.